The 20 T cell receptor beta chains listed next were all sequenced from one sample in a study of human T cells and chemical hapten exposure. The time point here: patch test 1, 2 weeks after DPC sensitization. The sample's treatment: therapeutic diphenylcyclopropenone sensitization with weekly scalp DPC. Whole blood that had not been fractionated was the source of extracted total RNA. One entry per CDR3 protein results from TCRdb running MiXCR on the RACE reads. This table holds approximately 52,000 distinct CDR3 sequences, 11% found once. The starting material was whole blood, obtained in connection with sensitization to the hapten diphenylcyclopropenone (DPC). The receptors were sampled from a woman in her 40s with alopecia areata. Some clones in this sample may be carry-over from other donors' samples.

By sample share, this clonotype is medium-sized (0.01 to 0.1%). CDR3 bases: TGTGCCAGCTCACCGATTAACACTGAAGCTTTCTTT. Residues: CASSPINTEAFF. This rearrangement joins TRBV18 to TRBJ1-1; D is ambiguous. Trimming removed 3 bases from V and 2 bases from J, with 4 bases in between. The CDR3 runs to 12 residues. Germline V lookup: CDR1 KGHSH, CDR2 LQKENI. The variable domain in full, with the rest retrieved from reference TRBV18 and TRBJ1-1, is NAGVMQNPRHLVRRRGQEARLRCSPMKGHSHVYWYRQLPEEGLKFMVYLQKENIIDESGMPKERFSAEFPKEGPSILRIQQVVRGDSAAYFCASSPINTEAFFGQGTRLTVV.

V gene TRBV28 combines with J gene TRBJ2-7, with a possible D match to TRBD2 (6 bases). The germline gives CDR1 MDHEN, CDR2 SYDVKM. The V end lost 5 bases, the J end lost 9 bases, and 14 bases lay between the germline ends. The CDR3 extends over 12 amino acids. This chain's CDR3 is CASSVRLGGQYF. In DNA form, the CDR3 reads TGTGCCAGCAGTGTGCGGCTGGGGGGGCAGTACTTC.

This clonotype showed up just a few times. The chain is built from TRBV18 and TRBJ2-3; 13 bases line up with TRBD2. This CDR3 has 16 amino acids. The junction had 2 bases not matched to a gene; V was cut back by 1 base and J by 4 bases. Germline lookup yields CDR1 KGHSH and CDR2 LQKENI. The CDR3 DNA is TGTGCCAGCTCACCACGAGGACTAGCGGGAGCAGATACGCAGTATTTT. Its translation: CASSPRGLAGADTQYF.

This chain joins TRBV2 and TRBJ2-7; D is perhaps TRBD1 or TRBD2 (5 bases each). There are 15 residues in the CDR3. Germline V gives CDR1 SNHLY, CDR2 FYNNEI. V was pared by 6 bases and J by 6 bases, with 21 bases between. The CDR3 here is CASRARDGLFVEQYF. CDR3 bases: TGTGCCAGCAGAGCCAGGGACGGGTTGTTCGTCGAGCAGTACTTC.

The CDR3 bases are TGTGCCAGCAGCGGGGGACAGGGCTGGAGAGCTTTCTTT. It codes for CASSGGQGWRAFF. The chain is built from TRBV12-3 or TRBV12-4 and TRBJ1-1; the match to TRBD1 covers 9 bases. Unmatched junction bases numbered 9, after V lost 6 bases and J lost 10 bases. The length of the CDR3 is 13 residues.

This clonotype was detected many times. J is TRBJ2-2 and V is TRBV6-4, with D unresolved. Germline values: CDR1 MRHNA, CDR2 SNTAGT. V gave up 0 bases and J gave up 3 bases, with 2 bases separating them. The CDR3 consists of 13 residues. In DNA form, the CDR3 reads TGTGCCAGCAGTGACTCGGACACCGGGGAGCTGTTTTTT. It encodes CASSDSDTGELFF.

This clonotype was recorded at least ten times. The chain couples TRBV3-1 to TRBJ2-7; 7 bases align to TRBD2. The V gene end was trimmed by 1 base and the J gene end by 6 bases; junction bases not matched to a gene: 6. CDR1 is LGHDT and CDR2 is YNNKEL in the germline V gene (reference sequence). CDR3 length: 14 amino acids. CDR3 residues: CASSQGTSISEQYF. In DNA, the CDR3 is TGTGCCAGCAGCCAAGGGACTAGTATATCCGAGCAGTACTTC.

Only a few counts were recorded for this clonotype. The chain links TRBV20-1 to TRBJ2-3; 16 nucleotides line up with TRBD2. The CDR3 is 18 residues long. CDR1 is DFQATT and CDR2 is SNEGSKA in the germline V gene (reference sequence). V lost 1 base, J lost 4 bases, and 8 bases stayed unmatched. The CDR3 nucleotides are TGCAGTGCTAGAGGAGGGACTAGCGGGAGGGCAACAGCAGATACGCAGTATTTT. It codes for CSARGGTSGRATADTQYF.

The chain has TRBV5-1 and TRBJ2-1; 7 bases align to TRBD2. With V trimmed by 3 bases and J by 3 bases, 6 bases remained unmatched. The CDR3 has 15 amino acids. Germline lookup yields CDR1 SGHRS and CDR2 YFSETQ. CDR3 amino acids: CASSSSGTNYNEQFF. CDR3 sequence (DNA): TGCGCCAGCAGCTCCTCCGGGACTAACTACAATGAGCAGTTCTTC.

This clonotype was picked up many times. This chain links TRBV7-9 with TRBJ2-4; no firm D call. CDR1 is SEHNR and CDR2 is FQNEAQ in the germline V gene (reference sequence). V dropped 5 bases and J dropped 1 base, with 21 bases sitting between them. The CDR3 length is 18 residues. CDR3 sequence (DNA): TGTGCCAGCAGCCCAAGTGGTGGGGTCGGCGGCGCCAAAAACATTCAGTACTTC. Translated: CASSPSGGVGGAKNIQYF.

This clonotype came up a few times. V gene TRBV28 combines with J gene TRBJ1-4; D unclear. Germline V gene sequence: CDR1 MDHEN, CDR2 SYDVKM. The CDR3 extends over 13 amino acids. Trimming removed 5 bases from V and 5 bases from J, with 9 bases in between. This chain's CDR3 is CASSTGANEKLFF. CDR3 coding DNA: TGTGCCAGCAGTACGGGTGCCAATGAAAAACTGTTTTTT.

In its sample, this clonotype was seen many times. This rearrangement joins TRBV2 to TRBJ2-4; 8 positions agree with TRBD1. Unmatched junction bases numbered 11, after V lost 6 bases and J lost 7 bases. The germline V gene encodes CDR1 SNHLY and CDR2 FYNNEI. The CDR3 is 15 residues long. As DNA, the CDR3 is TGTGCCAGCAGCGTGACGCCGACAGGGGAGAACATTCAGTACTTC. Its protein product is CASSVTPTGENIQYF.

The J gene is TRBJ2-7, the V gene TRBV29-1, with 7 bases lining up with TRBD1. The CDR3 has 13 amino acids. Germline assignment: CDR1 SQVTM and CDR2 ANQGSEA. J lost 3 bases, V lost 6 bases, and 8 bases had no gene match. The CDR3 loop is CSVNRDSHYEQYF. In nucleotides, the CDR3 is TGCAGCGTGAACCGGGACAGCCACTACGAGCAGTACTTC.

This clonotype was seen at least ten times. The V call is TRBV12-3 or TRBV12-4, the J call TRBJ1-4; TRBD1 matches at 8 bases. The CDR3 is 16 residues long. Unmatched junction bases numbered 6, after V lost 6 bases and J lost 0 bases. CDR3 DNA sequence: TGTGCCAGCAGCCGATCGGACAGGGCAACTAATGAAAAACTGTTTTTT. It translates to CASSRSDRATNEKLFF.

The chain has TRBV15 and TRBJ1-5, with D unresolved. The germline V gene encodes CDR1 LNHNV and CDR2 YYDKDF (reference sequence). This CDR3 is 13 amino acids long. Trimming took 0 bases from V and 5 from J, leaving 5 bases between them. The CDR3: CATSRDVDQPQHF. The CDR3 DNA is TGTGCCACCAGCAGAGATGTGGATCAGCCCCAGCATTTT.

This clonotype was detected only a few times. The chain recombines TRBV19 with TRBJ2-2; TRBD1 aligns across 9 bases. The germline CDR1 and CDR2 sequences are LNHDA and SQIVND (reference sequence). CDR3 length: 13 residues. Trimming removed 7 bases from V and 6 bases from J; junction bases left unmatched: 3. DNA for the CDR3: TGTGCCAGTAAAAACAGGGGGCCCGGGGAGCTGTTTTTT. Encoded protein: CASKNRGPGELFF.

Many counts were recorded for this clonotype. This chain joins TRBV7-2 and TRBJ1-1, with TRBD1 identical over 7 bases. The V segment lost 1 base and the J segment 5 bases; nucleotides outside the gene matches: 4. CDR1 is SGHTA, CDR2 FQGNSA, per germline. This CDR3 has 14 residues. Here the CDR3 DNA reads TGTGCCAGCAGCTTAGACAGGGGCAGGACTGAAGCTTTCTTT. It codes for CASSLDRGRTEAFF.

The chain is built from TRBV5-1 and TRBJ2-7; D may be TRBD2 (6 bases). The CDR3 runs to 11 residues. V was clipped by 3 bases and J by 6 bases, with 7 bases between them. Per the germline V gene, CDR1 is SGHRS and CDR2 is YFSETQ. The CDR3 loop is CASSWRGEQYF. The CDR3 bases are TGCGCCAGCAGCTGGAGGGGCGAGCAGTACTTC.

The chain carries TRBV20-1 and TRBJ1-2; D unresolved. V was pared by 0 bases and J by 3 bases, with 8 bases between. Per the germline V gene, CDR1 is DFQATT and CDR2 is SNEGSKA (reference sequence). The CDR3 is made up of 13 amino acids. CDR3 in DNA: TGCAGTGCTAGAGATGGCCAGGACTATGGCTACACCTTC. This translates into CSARDGQDYGYTF.

Ten or more counts support this clonotype. V is TRBV7-8 and J is TRBJ1-4; D may be TRBD1 (5 bases). Trimming removed 1 base from V and 8 bases from J, with 8 bases in between. Germline CDR1 and CDR2: SGHVS and FQNEAQ. The CDR3 is 13 residues long. The CDR3 is CASSLDRREKLFF. As DNA, the CDR3 is TGTGCCAGCAGCTTAGACAGGAGAGAAAAACTGTTTTTT.